The present entry profiles one T cell receptor beta chain with its context. Its target is unknown. CDR3 size: 15 residues. CDR1 SQVTM and CDR2 ANQGSEA come from the germline V gene. The germline V and J ends were trimmed by 6 bases and 5 bases, with 19 bases remaining between them. From approximately 0.5 ug of total RNA, TCR beta-specific cDNA was reverse-transcribed using a constant-region primer. Nested multiplex PCR, run for three rounds with slightly modified ARM-PCR, yielded TCR beta libraries. It was with TRBV1-TRBV30 forward primers and a C-beta reverse primer that the first two PCR rounds were run, at around 11 cycles each. TCRdb re-analysed the multiplex PCR reads in MiXCR, keeping a single row per CDR3 protein. The sample holds 100,000 or so distinct CDR3 sequences, roughly 69% seen once. The data were obtained in a study of tumor-infiltrating lymphocytes in primary liver carcinoma. Extraction of RNA together with DNA used about 17-30 mg of unsorted bulk tissue. HBV chronically infected the treatment-naive patients.

Study outcomes and limitations: Tumor-blood pairs (like tumor-adjacent pairs) overlapped less than tumor region pairs did. Tumors had a significantly higher top-250-clone fraction than blood (p = 0.039). Only about 8-25% of top clones showed up in all five tumor regions.

The chain joins TRBV29-1 to TRBJ2-2, with D perhaps matching TRBD2 (6 bases). This receptor was obtained from a woman aged 55-69 years with primary liver carcinoma and hepatitis B virus infection. Sequencing used liver tumor tissue from sampling region 5. Subset denoted: tumor region T5, tumor centre. CDR3 residues: CSVQTSETKTGELFF. The CDR3 nucleotides are TGCAGCGTCCAGACTAGTGAGACCAAAACCGGGGAGCTGTTTTTT.